These T cell receptor beta chains were read from a single sample in a study of blood T cells in healthy people across ages. MiXCR, run by TCRdb on the 5' RACE reads, gives a single entry per CDR3 protein. The table lists under 1,100,000 distinct CDR3 sequences, approximately 26% of them singletons. These sequences were also reported in another study, on T cells of mothers and their children.

Sequencing input: blood. All receptors come from a girl aged 2 to 9 in good health. The CDR3 runs from the conserved cysteine through the conserved F or W. A D gene is named only where the DNA matches it firmly. A row's size may be missing; if present it is once, few, many or a size class.

D gene,J gene,V gene,clone size,CDR3 protein,CDR3 DNA
TRBD2,TRBJ2-1,TRBV4-2,NA,CASSRYAGGPENEQFF,TGTGCCAGCAGCCGATATGCGGGAGGGCCAGAGAATGAGCAGTTCTTC
TRBD1,TRBJ2-7,TRBV5-6,few,CASSSDRAVKRSEQYF,TGTGCCAGCAGCTCCGACAGGGCTGTGAAAAGGTCCGAGCAGTACTTC
NA,TRBJ2-6,TRBV28,few,CASSFRLSDSGANVLTF,TGTGCCAGCAGTTTTAGGTTAAGTGACTCTGGGGCCAACGTCCTGACTTTC
TRBD2,TRBJ2-2,TRBV7-8,few,CASSYRPLAGLNTGELFF,TGTGCCAGCAGCTATCGACCCCTAGCGGGGCTGAACACCGGGGAGCTGTTTTTT
TRBD2,TRBJ2-7,TRBV10-3,NA,CASRWEGSYEQYF,TGTGCCTCCCGGTGGGAGGGGTCCTACGAGCAGTACTTC
TRBD1,TRBJ2-5,TRBV7-9,NA,CASSSPPGQGKETQYF,TGTGCCAGCAGCTCGCCTCCGGGACAGGGGAAAGAGACCCAGTACTTC
NA,TRBJ2-1,TRBV4-3,NA,CASSQDKYNEQFF,TGCGCCAGCAGCCAAGATAAGTATAATGAGCAGTTCTTC
TRBD1,TRBJ2-3,TRBV7-9,few,CASSPTGGLYDTQYF,TGTGCCAGCAGCCCTACAGGGGGCCTTTACGATACGCAGTATTTT
TRBD2,TRBJ2-1,TRBV6-1,NA,CASSGLAGAGYNEQFF,TGTGCCAGCAGCGGACTAGCGGGAGCTGGCTACAATGAGCAGTTCTTC
NA,TRBJ2-7,TRBV6-6,NA,CASTKTGTGAFEQYF,TGTGCCAGCACCAAAACCGGGACGGGGGCTTTTGAGCAGTACTTC
NA,TRBJ1-1,TRBV6-5,NA,CASSQPGPVTEAFF,TGTGCCAGCAGCCAGCCGGGACCAGTGACTGAAGCTTTCTTT
NA,TRBJ1-5,TRBV7-8,NA,CASSLSGVAQPQHF,TGTGCCAGCAGCTTATCAGGGGTGGCTCAGCCCCAGCATTTT
NA,TRBJ1-2,TRBV19,NA,CASSNRGGGYGYTF,TGTGCCAGTAGTAATCGGGGAGGTGGCTATGGCTACACCTTC
TRBD2,TRBJ2-1,TRBV29-1,few,CSGVAGTSYNEQFF,TGCAGCGGGGTAGCGGGGACCTCCTACAATGAGCAGTTCTTC
NA,TRBJ2-1,TRBV10-2,NA,CASTLRPIDEQFF,TGCGCCAGCACTCTACGTCCGATCGATGAGCAGTTCTTC
NA,TRBJ2-1,TRBV5-4,few,CASSAGQRDEQFF,TGTGCCAGCAGCGCGGGACAGCGGGATGAGCAGTTCTTC
NA,TRBJ2-1,TRBV10-1,few,CASSGLTFGEQFF,TGCGCCAGCAGTGGGCTTACGTTTGGTGAGCAGTTCTTC
NA,TRBJ2-1,TRBV2,few,CALQRDGEQFF,TGTGCCTTGCAGAGGGACGGTGAGCAGTTCTTC
NA,TRBJ1-1,TRBV2,few,CATRDDDQNTEAFF,TGTGCCACCCGGGACGACGATCAGAACACTGAAGCTTTCTTT
NA,TRBJ1-5,TRBV7-9,NA,CASSPMGNSQPQHF,TGTGCCAGCAGCCCAATGGGGAATTCTCAGCCCCAGCATTTT
NA,TRBJ2-7,TRBV12-3/TRBV12-4,NA,CASSLVTDEQYF,TGTGCCAGCAGTTTAGTCACAGACGAGCAGTACTTC
NA,TRBJ1-2,TRBV29-1,few,CSVAGLNYGYTF,TGCAGCGTCGCGGGACTCAACTATGGCTACACCTTC
TRBD2,TRBJ2-7,TRBV6-6,NA,CASSSSTAGPHEQYF,TGTGCCAGCAGTTCCTCCACAGCGGGACCCCACGAGCAGTACTTC
NA,TRBJ2-7,TRBV7-2,NA,CASSFFLSQNYEQYF,TGTGCCAGCAGCTTTTTTCTGAGCCAGAACTACGAGCAGTACTTC
TRBD2,TRBJ2-5,TRBV24-1,NA,CATSGSSGRGDQETQYF,TGTGCCACCAGTGGGTCGAGCGGGAGGGGGGACCAAGAGACCCAGTACTTC
NA,TRBJ1-1,TRBV7-9,few,CASSFEELDTEAFF,TGTGCCAGCAGCTTTGAGGAATTGGACACTGAAGCTTTCTTT
TRBD2,TRBJ2-1,TRBV20-1,NA,CSARDPGGAQFF,TGCAGTGCTAGAGATCCGGGGGGGGCTCAGTTCTTC
NA,TRBJ1-6,TRBV4-3,NA,CASSLQTGTPSSPLHF,TGCGCCAGCAGCCTCCAAACCGGGACACCCTCTTCACCCCTCCACTTT
NA,TRBJ2-5,TRBV7-9,NA,CASSQLSGVQETQYF,TGTGCCAGCAGCCAGCTGAGTGGGGTTCAAGAGACCCAGTACTTC
NA,TRBJ1-5,TRBV12-5,few,CASGFGGTNDFNQPQHF,TGTGCTAGTGGTTTTGGCGGGACAAACGACTTCAATCAGCCCCAGCATTTT
TRBD2,TRBJ2-7,TRBV29-1,NA,CSGAGFAGESSYEQYF,TGCAGCGGTGCGGGGTTCGCGGGGGAGAGCTCCTACGAGCAGTACTTC
NA,TRBJ2-7,TRBV29-1,few,CSVIQGPLTKEYF,TGCAGCGTTATCCAAGGACCGCTCACGAAGGAGTACTTC
NA,TRBJ2-5,TRBV29-1,NA,CSVGGRQETQYF,TGCAGCGTTGGGGGACGTCAAGAGACCCAGTACTTC
NA,TRBJ1-1,TRBV19,NA,CASSIWRNTEAFF,TGTGCCAGTAGTATTTGGAGGAACACTGAAGCTTTCTTT
NA,TRBJ1-1,TRBV12-5,few,CASGLVGMSAFF,TGTGCTAGTGGTTTGGTAGGCATGTCAGCTTTCTTT
NA,TRBJ1-5,TRBV9,NA,CASSNGGSNQPQHF,TGTGCCAGCAGCAACGGGGGGAGCAATCAGCCCCAGCATTTT
NA,TRBJ2-1,TRBV11-2,few,CASSLVHSGDTYNEQFF,TGTGCCAGCAGCTTAGTACACTCAGGGGACACCTACAATGAGCAGTTCTTC
NA,TRBJ1-5,TRBV12-3/TRBV12-4,NA,CASSLAGTPQHF,TGTGCCAGCAGTTTAGCAGGGACACCCCAGCATTTT
NA,TRBJ2-3,TRBV6-1,NA,CASRRFASTDTQYF,TGTGCCAGCAGGCGATTTGCTAGCACAGATACGCAGTATTTT
TRBD2,TRBJ2-1,TRBV29-1,few,CSGLAESNEQFF,TGCTCGGGACTAGCGGAGTCCAATGAGCAGTTCTTC
TRBD1,TRBJ1-5,TRBV7-9,many,CASSLGTGDQPQHF,TGTGCCAGCAGCTTGGGGACAGGCGATCAGCCCCAGCATTTT
NA,TRBJ1-1,TRBV3-1,NA,CASSQDGEGNTEAFF,TGTGCCAGCAGCCAAGATGGGGAGGGGAACACTGAAGCTTTCTTT
TRBD2,TRBJ2-1,TRBV7-8,NA,CASSIGLAGAYNEQFF,TGTGCCAGCAGCATAGGACTAGCGGGTGCCTACAATGAGCAGTTCTTC
NA,TRBJ2-7,TRBV20-1,NA,CSAPLRGIYEQYF,TGCAGTGCCCCCCTCCGGGGGATCTACGAGCAGTACTTC
NA,TRBJ2-7,TRBV10-3,NA,CAIRDPSNYYEQYF,TGTGCCATCAGGGATCCCTCTAATTATTACGAGCAGTACTTC
NA,TRBJ2-3,TRBV3-1,few,CASSQQELPDTQYF,TGTGCCAGCAGCCAACAGGAATTGCCCGATACGCAGTATTTT
NA,TRBJ2-3,TRBV4-1,NA,CASSHGSRATQYF,TGCGCCAGCAGCCATGGGTCTCGGGCGACGCAGTATTTT
TRBD2,TRBJ2-5,TRBV5-1,NA,CASSSGLAALEQETQYF,TGCGCCAGCAGCTCTGGACTAGCGGCCCTAGAACAAGAGACCCAGTACTTC
NA,TRBJ2-5,TRBV29-1,NA,CSVGWIMVGRQETQYF,TGCAGCGTTGGATGGATTATGGTAGGGAGGCAAGAGACCCAGTACTTC
NA,TRBJ1-1,TRBV14,few,CASSQMTLNTEAFF,TGTGCCAGCAGCCAGATGACCCTTAACACTGAAGCTTTCTTT
NA,TRBJ2-7,TRBV18,many,CASSSGEHEQYF,TGTGCCAGCTCCAGCGGCGAACACGAGCAGTACTTC
TRBD1,TRBJ2-1,TRBV29-1,NA,CSAWDRENEQFF,TGCAGCGCATGGGACAGGGAAAATGAGCAGTTCTTC